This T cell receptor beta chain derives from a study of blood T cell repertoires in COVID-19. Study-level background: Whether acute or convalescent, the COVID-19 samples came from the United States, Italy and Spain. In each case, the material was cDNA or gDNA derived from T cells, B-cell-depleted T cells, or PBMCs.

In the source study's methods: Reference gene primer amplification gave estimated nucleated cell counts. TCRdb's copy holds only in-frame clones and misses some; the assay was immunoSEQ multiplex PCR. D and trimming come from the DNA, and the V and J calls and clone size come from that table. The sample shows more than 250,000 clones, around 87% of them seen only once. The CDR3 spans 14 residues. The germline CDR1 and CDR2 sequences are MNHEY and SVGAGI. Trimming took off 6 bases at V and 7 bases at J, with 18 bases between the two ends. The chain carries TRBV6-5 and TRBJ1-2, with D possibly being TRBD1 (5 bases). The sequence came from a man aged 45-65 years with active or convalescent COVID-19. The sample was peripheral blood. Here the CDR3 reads CASSDSEGSRGYTF. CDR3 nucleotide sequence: TGTGCCAGCAGCGACTCGGAGGGGAGTCGTGGCTACACCTTC.